This is a list of T cell receptor beta chains from one sample in a study of early T cells in non-severe SARS-CoV-2 infection. TCRdb called the 5' RACE reads again in MiXCR, with one record for every CDR3 protein. The sample contains tens of thousands of distinct CDR3 sequences, around an eighth of which appear only once. The sample comprised whole blood. The receptors stem from an adult who was a healthcare worker with PCR-confirmed SARS-CoV-2 infection or an uninfected control (not recorded which). The CDR3 runs from the conserved cysteine through the conserved F or W. Each record gives: J gene, clone size, V gene, D gene, CDR3 DNA, CDR3 protein. The D gene is left open where the match is weak. The size field is filled for only some rows; it gives once, few, many or a size class.

TRBJ1-1 few TRBV11-2 NA TGTGCCAGCAGCTTCTCCAGATTGAACACTGAAGCTTTCTTT CASSFSRLNTEAFF
TRBJ1-1 NA TRBV6-2/TRBV6-3 NA TGTGCCAGCAGGGAGTCAGGTACTGAAGCTTTCTTT CASRESGTEAFF
TRBJ1-1 few TRBV20-1 NA TGCAGTGCGAAACCCAGCGGGGAAGCTTTCTTT CSAKPSGEAFF
TRBJ2-1 NA TRBV7-6 TRBD2 TGTGCCAGCAGCGAGCCTCTAGCGGGAGGGCCCCACAATGAGCAGTTCTTC CASSEPLAGGPHNEQFF
TRBJ1-2 many TRBV20-1 TRBD1 TGCAGTGCGGTTGGACAGGTGGGGGGATATGGCTACACCTTC CSAVGQVGGYGYTF
TRBJ2-1 NA TRBV7-9 NA TGTGCCAGCAGCTTATGGCTAGGGTCCTACAATGAGCAGTTCTTC CASSLWLGSYNEQFF
TRBJ2-3 many TRBV20-1 TRBD1 TGCAGTGTTTCACAGGGGTGGACTAGCACAGATACGCAGTATTTT CSVSQGWTSTDTQYF
TRBJ2-1 NA TRBV6-2/TRBV6-3 NA TGTGCCAGCAAACTCCCCCAGGGACTTAGCTCCTACAATGAGCAGTTCTTC CASKLPQGLSSYNEQFF
TRBJ1-4 few TRBV7-9 TRBD1 TGTGCCAGCAGCAAGCCAACCGGGACAGGCTTCCTAGCAACTAATGAAAAACTGTTTTTT CASSKPTGTGFLATNEKLFF
TRBJ2-2 many TRBV7-3 NA TGTGCCAGCAGCCCAAACATGTTCGCCGGGGAGCTGTTTTTT CASSPNMFAGELFF
TRBJ2-7 NA TRBV20-1 NA TGCAGTGCTAGACCCGAACCGCAGGGTTTCGGGCAGTACTTC CSARPEPQGFGQYF
TRBJ1-5 NA TRBV19 NA TGTGCCAGTTACGATGCCAGGGGCCCCAATCAGCCCCAGCATTTT CASYDARGPNQPQHF
TRBJ2-7 many TRBV7-2 TRBD2 TGTGCCAGCAGCTTAGGACTAGCGGGGTTCGAGCAGTACTTC CASSLGLAGFEQYF
TRBJ1-1 many TRBV29-1 NA TGCAGCGCTACGAACACTGAAGCTTTCTTT CSATNTEAFF
TRBJ2-7 NA TRBV5-1 NA TGCGCCAGCAGCTTAACCGGACAGCAATCCTACGAGCAGTACTTC CASSLTGQQSYEQYF
TRBJ2-6 many TRBV29-1 NA TGCAGCGTTGTGCCCTCTGGGGCCAACGTCCTGACTTTC CSVVPSGANVLTF
TRBJ2-2 few TRBV3-1 NA TGTGCCAGCAGCCCCGGGACTCCCTACACCGGGGAGCTGTTTTTT CASSPGTPYTGELFF
TRBJ2-7 NA TRBV12-2 NA TGTGCAAGTCGCTTAGAGAAAGGGATGGAGGAGCAGTACTTC CASRLEKGMEEQYF
TRBJ1-5 many TRBV30 NA TGTGCCTGGAGTGTGACAGGATATCAGCCCCAGCATTTT CAWSVTGYQPQHF
TRBJ2-1 few TRBV27 TRBD2 TGTGCCAGCAGTCCCCCCGGGACTAGGATTAATGAGCAGTTCTTC CASSPPGTRINEQFF
TRBJ2-6 few TRBV7-3 TRBD1 TGTGCCAGCAGCCTCACCGGGACAGGGGTTTCTGGGGCCAACGTCCTGACTTTC CASSLTGTGVSGANVLTF
TRBJ2-3 NA TRBV2 NA TGTGCCAGCAGTGAACAGGGGCATACAGATACGCAGTATTTT CASSEQGHTDTQYF
TRBJ1-5 many TRBV24-1 NA TGTGCCACCAGTGATTTCGACTACCAGCCCCAGCATTTT CATSDFDYQPQHF
TRBJ2-3 NA TRBV9 NA TGTGCCAGCGGACAGTCGGCTGGCGGTCCGCAGTATTTT CASGQSAGGPQYF
TRBJ2-1 many TRBV29-1 NA TGCAGCGTTGAAAGGGACACCGGGTGGAATGAGCAGTTCTTC CSVERDTGWNEQFF
TRBJ1-4 NA TRBV28 NA TGTGCCAGCATCCCTAGTGGTATCGGTGAAAAACTGTTTTTT CASIPSGIGEKLFF
TRBJ2-1 NA TRBV4-2 NA TGTGCCAGCAGCCAAGATATGGGCAGCTCCTACAATGAGCAGTTCTTC CASSQDMGSSYNEQFF
TRBJ1-2 many TRBV18 NA TGTGCCAGCTCCCCATTGGCCCGGGACGATGGCTACACCTTC CASSPLARDDGYTF
TRBJ2-1 many TRBV12-5 NA TGTGCTAGTGGTTTGGTACTTGGGGGCGCGTTCTCCTACAATGAGCAGTTCTTC CASGLVLGGAFSYNEQFF
TRBJ1-2 many TRBV7-2 NA TGTGCCAGCAGCTTAGATCAGCGGAGGCCACTTGGCTACACCTTC CASSLDQRRPLGYTF
TRBJ2-1 few TRBV28 NA TGTGCCAGCAGAACCTCCGTAGCGACTAGCTCCTACAATGAGCAGTTCTTC CASRTSVATSSYNEQFF
TRBJ2-7 many TRBV9 NA TGTGCCAGCAGCCCACACATGGGGGGGCCCCCGTACTTC CASSPHMGGPPYF
TRBJ2-7 many TRBV20-1 TRBD1 TGCAGTGCTAGAGGTCAGGGGGCGCGGAACGAGCAGTACTTC CSARGQGARNEQYF
TRBJ2-6 few TRBV10-3 TRBD1 TGTGCCATCAGTGAGTCGTCATTGGGCAGGGGGTCCAGTGGGGCCAACGTCCTGACTTTC CAISESSLGRGSSGANVLTF
TRBJ2-7 many TRBV7-2 NA TGTGCCAGCAGCTTAGGACTGTTCTCCTACGAGCAGTACTTC CASSLGLFSYEQYF
TRBJ1-1 few TRBV5-6 NA TGTGCCAGCAAAAAACGGGGGACTATGAACCTTGTGAACACTGAAGCTTTCTTT CASKKRGTMNLVNTEAFF
TRBJ2-1 few TRBV5-1 TRBD2 TGCGCCAGCAGCTTTGACGGGAGGGCCAATGAGCAGTTCTTC CASSFDGRANEQFF
TRBJ2-1 NA TRBV7-9 NA TGTGCCAGCAGGGGGGACACACAGAATGAGCAGTTCTTC CASRGDTQNEQFF
TRBJ1-3 many TRBV7-9 NA TGTGCCAGCACTCTCCCAAGCTCTGGAAACACCATATATTTT CASTLPSSGNTIYF
TRBJ2-1 NA TRBV5-1 TRBD1 TGCGCCAGCCGGACAGGGTCCTATGAGCAGTTCTTC CASRTGSYEQFF
TRBJ2-1 few TRBV7-9 TRBD1 TGTGCCAGCGGTAGACAGGGTATCTACAATGAGCAGTTCTTC CASGRQGIYNEQFF
TRBJ2-7 NA TRBV5-1 NA TGCGCCAGCAGATCAGCGGCAAGCTCCTACGAGCAGTACTTC CASRSAASSYEQYF
TRBJ2-3 many TRBV7-6 NA TGTGCCAGCAGCCTTAGCGGCACAGATACGCAGTATTTT CASSLSGTDTQYF
TRBJ2-7 many TRBV6-1 NA TGTGCCAGCACCATGTGGGGGGACGAGCAGTACTTC CASTMWGDEQYF
TRBJ1-6 NA TRBV7-2 NA TGTGCCAGCAGCTTCCGTCTGAGGGGGACCTATAATTCACCCCTCCACTTT CASSFRLRGTYNSPLHF
TRBJ2-6 NA TRBV5-1 NA TGCGCCACAACGACAGGTGCTGGGGCCAACGTCCTGACTTTC CATTTGAGANVLTF
TRBJ2-4 many TRBV30 TRBD2 TGTGCCTGGAGTGGACTAGCGGTCACCAAAAACATTCAGTACTTC CAWSGLAVTKNIQYF
TRBJ2-7 many TRBV5-1 NA TGCGCCAGCAGCTTGACTGACGGGACGTACGAGCAGTACTTC CASSLTDGTYEQYF
TRBJ2-5 NA TRBV7-2 TRBD2 TGTGCCAGCAGCTTTTATCTAGCGGGGGGCCCCGGGACCCAGTACTTC CASSFYLAGGPGTQYF
TRBJ2-5 many TRBV7-2 TRBD2 TGTGCCAGCAGCGTCGACACAGCGGGGGGGTCGGAGACCCAGTACTTC CASSVDTAGGSETQYF
TRBJ2-7 NA TRBV15 NA TGTGCCACCAGCAGAGTTGGGAATTCGGAGCAGTACTTC CATSRVGNSEQYF
TRBJ2-1 many TRBV18 TRBD2 TGTGCCAGCTCACCACCAGGTCTTAGCGGGGGTGTGTATGAGCAGTTCTTC CASSPPGLSGGVYEQFF
TRBJ2-1 few TRBV11-2 NA TGTGCCAGCAGCTTAGATTGGGCGGGGGAGCAGTTCTTC CASSLDWAGEQFF
TRBJ1-2 NA TRBV6-5 NA TGTGCCAGCAGGCCCCACGTGGGGATCTATGGCTACACCTTC CASRPHVGIYGYTF
TRBJ1-4 many TRBV27 TRBD1 TGTGCCAGCAGTGTCCTACCCGGGACAGGGGATGAAAAACTGTTTTTT CASSVLPGTGDEKLFF
TRBJ2-1 many TRBV4-2 TRBD2 TGTGCCAGCAGCCAAGGAGGACGTAGCGGGGCCTACAATGAGCAGTTCTTC CASSQGGRSGAYNEQFF
TRBJ2-5 many TRBV6-1 NA TGTGCCAGCAGTGATGGGGCAGGGCCCCAAGAGACCCAGTACTTC CASSDGAGPQETQYF